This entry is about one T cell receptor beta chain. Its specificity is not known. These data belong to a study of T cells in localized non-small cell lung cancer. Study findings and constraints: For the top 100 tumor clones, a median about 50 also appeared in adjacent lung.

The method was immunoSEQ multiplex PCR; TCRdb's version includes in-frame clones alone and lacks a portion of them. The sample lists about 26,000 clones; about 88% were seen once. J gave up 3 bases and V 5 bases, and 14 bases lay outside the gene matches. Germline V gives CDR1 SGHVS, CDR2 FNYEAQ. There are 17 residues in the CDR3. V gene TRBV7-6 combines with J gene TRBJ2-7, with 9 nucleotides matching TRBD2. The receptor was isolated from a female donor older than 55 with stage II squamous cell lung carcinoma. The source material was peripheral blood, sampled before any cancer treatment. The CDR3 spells CASSPFRASGTNYEQYF. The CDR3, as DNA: TGTGCCAGCAGCCCCTTTAGGGCTAGCGGGACTAACTACGAGCAGTACTTC.